The clone carrying this T cell receptor (beta chain) was seen ten or more times. The target antigen is unknown. TCRdb passed the 5' RACE reads through MiXCR, listing each CDR3 protein once. This sample has 160,000 or so distinct CDR3 sequences, with about 7% found just once. This CDR3 contains 14 residues. With V trimmed by 3 bases and J by 1 base, 2 bases remained unmatched. The sample originates from a study of T cells after yellow fever vaccination. Study-wide points: There was a possibility that FACS-sorted repertoires contained abundant clonotypes contaminating from the bulk population. A small share of clonotypes appeared in both CD4 and CD8 compartments. Subsequent booster samples again held most clones from primary vaccination (under 98% CD4, about 86% CD8).

The clonotype was recovered from a young man who received the YFV17D yellow fever vaccine. The source material was CD4+ T cells sorted from PBMCs, sampled 5 days after the first yellow fever vaccination. The rearrangement links TRBV12-3 or TRBV12-4 to TRBJ1-1; 7 nucleotides align to TRBD1. CDR3: CASSLGQPNTEAFF. The CDR3 DNA reads TGTGCCAGCAGTTTGGGACAGCCGAACACTGAAGCTTTCTTT.